This T cell receptor (beta chain) was profiled in a study of PD-1 blockade in classical Hodgkin lymphoma. Broader study findings: In newly diagnosed patients, baseline TCR diversity was reportedly below that of healthy donors.

The ends were cut back, 3 bases at V and 2 bases at J, with 14 bases in the middle. The CDR3 loop spans 15 amino acids. Looked up from germline, CDR1 is SGHTA and CDR2 is FQGNSA. Points on this clone: The antigen remains undetermined.

Every patient experienced relapse after autologous stem cell transplantation, and brentuximab vedotin exposure varied. Repertoires were generated with immunoSEQ multiplex PCR, while TCRdb's copy carries only in-frame clones and drops some. The sample shows more than 35,000 clones, 85% to 90% of them seen only once. The rearrangement links TRBV7-2 to TRBJ2-7, with D unresolved. The TCR originated in a human donor with classical Hodgkin lymphoma. The material was peripheral blood mononuclear cells (PBMCs), obtained before the second cycle of nivolumab. CDR3 DNA: TGTGCCAGCAGCTTCGACTCCCAATCACCCTACGAGCAGTACTTC. Translated: CASSFDSQSPYEQYF.